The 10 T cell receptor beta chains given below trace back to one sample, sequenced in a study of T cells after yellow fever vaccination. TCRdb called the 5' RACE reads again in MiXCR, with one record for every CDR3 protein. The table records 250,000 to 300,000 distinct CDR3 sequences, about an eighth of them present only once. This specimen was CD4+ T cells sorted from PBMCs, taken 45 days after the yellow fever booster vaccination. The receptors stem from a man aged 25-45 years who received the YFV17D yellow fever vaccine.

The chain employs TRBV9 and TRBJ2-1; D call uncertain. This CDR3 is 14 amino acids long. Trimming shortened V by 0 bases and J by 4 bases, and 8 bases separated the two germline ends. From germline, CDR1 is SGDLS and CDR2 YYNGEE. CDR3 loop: CASSVGAVYNEQFF. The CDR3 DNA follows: TGTGCCAGCAGCGTAGGGGCGGTATACAATGAGCAGTTCTTC.

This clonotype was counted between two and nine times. The chain's CDR3 is CATSPRGSDNEQFF. The DNA of the CDR3 is TGTGCCACCAGTCCAAGGGGGTCCGACAATGAGCAGTTCTTC. The chain has TRBV24-1 and TRBJ2-1, with TRBD1 as a possible D gene (6 bases). The germline V gene has CDR1 KGHDR and CDR2 SFDVKD. The CDR3 extends over 14 amino acids. V was pared by 6 bases and J by 5 bases, with 13 bases between.

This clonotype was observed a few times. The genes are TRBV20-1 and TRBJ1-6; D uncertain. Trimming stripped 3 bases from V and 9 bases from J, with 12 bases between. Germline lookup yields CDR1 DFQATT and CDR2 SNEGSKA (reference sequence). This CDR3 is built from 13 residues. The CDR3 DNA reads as TGCAGTGCTAGCCCGGGTATGAGTTCACCCCTCCACTTT. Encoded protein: CSASPGMSSPLHF.

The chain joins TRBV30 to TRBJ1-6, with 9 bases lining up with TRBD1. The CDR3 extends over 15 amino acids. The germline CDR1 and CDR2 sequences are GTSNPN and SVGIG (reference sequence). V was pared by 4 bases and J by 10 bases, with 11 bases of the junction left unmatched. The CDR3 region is CAWNLPTGGASPLHF. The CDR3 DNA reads TGTGCCTGGAACCTCCCGACAGGGGGAGCATCACCCCTCCACTTT.

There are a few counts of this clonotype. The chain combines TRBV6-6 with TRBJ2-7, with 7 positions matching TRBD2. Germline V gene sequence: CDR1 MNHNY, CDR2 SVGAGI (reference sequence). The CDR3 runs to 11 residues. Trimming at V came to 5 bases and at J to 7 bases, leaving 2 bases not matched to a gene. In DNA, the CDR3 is TGTGCCAGCAGTCGTAGCGGGGAGCAGTACTTC. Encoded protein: CASSRSGEQYF.

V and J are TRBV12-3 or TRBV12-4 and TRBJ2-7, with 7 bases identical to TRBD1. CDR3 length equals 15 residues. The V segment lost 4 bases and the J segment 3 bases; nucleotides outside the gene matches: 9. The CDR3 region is CASSSQGRSGYEQYF. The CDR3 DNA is TGTGCCAGCAGTTCACAGGGGAGATCTGGCTACGAGCAGTACTTC.

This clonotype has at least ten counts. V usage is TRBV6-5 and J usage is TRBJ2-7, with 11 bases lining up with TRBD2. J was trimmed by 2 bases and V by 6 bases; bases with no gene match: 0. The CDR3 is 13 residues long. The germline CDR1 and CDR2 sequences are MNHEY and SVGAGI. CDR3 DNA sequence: TGTGCCAGCAGGACTAGCGGGACCTACGAGCAGTACTTC. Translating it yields CASRTSGTYEQYF.

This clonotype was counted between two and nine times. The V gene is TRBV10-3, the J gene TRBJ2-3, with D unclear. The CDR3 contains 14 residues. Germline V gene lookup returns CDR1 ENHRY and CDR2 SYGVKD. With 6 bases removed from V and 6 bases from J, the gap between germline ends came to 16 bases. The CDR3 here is CAISHYYEADTQYF. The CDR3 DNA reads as TGTGCCATCAGCCACTATTACGAAGCGGATACGCAGTATTTT.

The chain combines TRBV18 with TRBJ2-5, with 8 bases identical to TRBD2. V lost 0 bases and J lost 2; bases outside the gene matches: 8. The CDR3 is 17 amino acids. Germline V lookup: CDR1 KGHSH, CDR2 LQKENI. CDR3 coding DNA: TGTGCCAGCTCACCACCTGTCCGTGGCGGGAGGCAAGAGACCCAGTACTTC. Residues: CASSPPVRGGRQETQYF.

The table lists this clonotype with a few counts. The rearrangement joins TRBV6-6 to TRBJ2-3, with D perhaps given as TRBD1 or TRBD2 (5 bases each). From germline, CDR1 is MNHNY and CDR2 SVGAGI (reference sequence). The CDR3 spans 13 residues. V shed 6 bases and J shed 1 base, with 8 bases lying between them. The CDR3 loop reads CASRRGGTDTQYF. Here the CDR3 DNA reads TGTGCCAGCAGGAGAGGGGGCACAGATACGCAGTATTTT.